These T cell receptor beta chains were read from a single sample in a study of CD8 T cells in Susac syndrome. TCRdb analysed the immunoSEQ multiplex PCR reads with MiXCR anew, one entry per CDR3 protein. The sample carries roughly 200,000 distinct CDR3 sequences, approximately 95% recorded once. The material sequenced was CD8+ T cells from PBMCs. The receptors were sampled from a human donor with multiple sclerosis. The CDR3 runs from the conserved cysteine through the conserved F or W. Fields, in order: clone size, D gene, V gene, J gene, CDR3 protein, CDR3 DNA. The D gene is left open where the match is weak. The size field is filled for only some rows; it gives once, few, many or a size class.

abundance: .
d_gene: .
v_gene: TRBV2
j_gene: TRBJ2-1
CDR3aa: CANIPLGLAPSNEQFF
CDR3nt: TGTGCCAATATCCCCCTGGGGCTAGCGCCTTCCAATGAGCAGTTCTTC

abundance: once
d_gene: .
v_gene: TRBV4-1
j_gene: TRBJ2-5
CDR3aa: CASSQDPAGRGTQYF
CDR3nt: TGCGCCAGCAGCCAAGATCCGGCAGGGAGAGGGACCCAGTACTTC

abundance: .
d_gene: TRBD1
v_gene: TRBV4-2
j_gene: TRBJ1-1
CDR3aa: CASSQGTGRWEAFF
CDR3nt: TGTGCCAGCAGCCAAGGGACAGGCCGGTGGGAAGCTTTCTTT

abundance: .
d_gene: .
v_gene: TRBV7-9
j_gene: TRBJ2-6
CDR3aa: CASSTDRLRGSGANVLTF
CDR3nt: TGTGCCAGCAGCACCGACAGGCTACGGGGGTCTGGGGCCAACGTCCTGACTTTC

abundance: .
d_gene: TRBD2
v_gene: TRBV13
j_gene: TRBJ2-1
CDR3aa: CASSPPWDGTSNEQFF
CDR3nt: TGTGCCAGCAGCCCCCCGTGGGACGGGACTAGCAATGAGCAGTTCTTC

abundance: .
d_gene: .
v_gene: TRBV2
j_gene: TRBJ1-1
CDR3aa: CASRDSLNTEAFF
CDR3nt: TGTGCCAGCAGAGACAGCCTGAACACTGAAGCTTTCTTT

abundance: once
d_gene: TRBD2
v_gene: TRBV29-1
j_gene: TRBJ2-7
CDR3aa: CSVEDLSSGDYEQYF
CDR3nt: TGCAGCGTTGAAGATCTTTCTAGCGGCGACTACGAGCAGTACTTC

abundance: .
d_gene: .
v_gene: TRBV7-8
j_gene: TRBJ1-5
CDR3aa: CASSEQGPQHF
CDR3nt: TGTGCCAGCAGCGAACAAGGGCCCCAGCATTTT

abundance: .
d_gene: TRBD2
v_gene: TRBV9
j_gene: TRBJ2-7
CDR3aa: CASSVGSSGNYEQYF
CDR3nt: TGTGCCAGCAGCGTAGGCTCTAGCGGAAACTACGAGCAGTACTTC

abundance: .
d_gene: .
v_gene: TRBV6-6
j_gene: TRBJ1-1
CDR3aa: CASSYDPNTEAFF
CDR3nt: TGTGCCAGCAGTTACGACCCAAACACTGAAGCTTTCTTT

abundance: .
d_gene: TRBD2
v_gene: TRBV25-1
j_gene: TRBJ2-7
CDR3aa: CASRTSGGYEQYF
CDR3nt: TGTGCCAGCAGAACTAGCGGCGGCTACGAGCAGTACTTC

abundance: .
d_gene: .
v_gene: TRBV9
j_gene: TRBJ2-3
CDR3aa: CASSVVAGTDTQYF
CDR3nt: TGTGCCAGCAGCGTAGTGGCGGGCACAGATACGCAGTATTTT

abundance: .
d_gene: .
v_gene: TRBV27
j_gene: TRBJ2-2
CDR3aa: CASSWRVSGELFF
CDR3nt: TGTGCCAGCAGTTGGAGAGTTTCTGGGGAGCTGTTTTTT

abundance: .
d_gene: .
v_gene: TRBV29-1
j_gene: TRBJ1-4
CDR3aa: CSAWGGKLFF
CDR3nt: TGCAGCGCCTGGGGGGGGAAACTGTTTTTT

abundance: .
d_gene: .
v_gene: TRBV6-5
j_gene: TRBJ1-2
CDR3aa: CASSYSPGQDHYGYTF
CDR3nt: TGTGCCAGCAGTTACTCTCCGGGACAAGATCATTATGGCTACACCTTC

abundance: .
d_gene: TRBD2
v_gene: TRBV20-1
j_gene: TRBJ2-2
CDR3aa: CSAREREYTGELFF
CDR3nt: TGCAGTGCTAGGGAGCGGGAATACACCGGGGAGCTGTTTTTT

abundance: .
d_gene: TRBD1
v_gene: TRBV2
j_gene: TRBJ2-7
CDR3aa: CASWDRGNSYEQYF
CDR3nt: TGTGCCAGCTGGGACAGGGGAAACTCCTACGAGCAGTACTTC

abundance: .
d_gene: TRBD1
v_gene: TRBV4-1
j_gene: TRBJ2-1
CDR3aa: CASSQHPEGGTYNEQFF
CDR3nt: TGCGCCAGCAGCCAACACCCAGAAGGGGGCACCTACAATGAGCAGTTCTTC

abundance: .
d_gene: TRBD1
v_gene: TRBV29-1
j_gene: TRBJ1-2
CDR3aa: CSVRDSYNYGYTF
CDR3nt: TGCAGCGTCCGGGACAGCTATAACTATGGCTACACCTTC

abundance: .
d_gene: .
v_gene: TRBV3-1
j_gene: TRBJ2-7
CDR3aa: CASSPYMLDQHEQYF
CDR3nt: TGTGCCAGCAGCCCGTATATGCTAGATCAGCACGAGCAGTACTTC

abundance: .
d_gene: TRBD2
v_gene: TRBV6-1
j_gene: TRBJ2-5
CDR3aa: CASSDPTSGGDETQYF
CDR3nt: TGTGCCAGCAGTGACCCGACTAGCGGGGGTGACGAGACCCAGTACTTC

abundance: .
d_gene: .
v_gene: TRBV3-1
j_gene: TRBJ2-3
CDR3aa: CASSPVVQGRTDTQYF
CDR3nt: TGTGCCAGCAGCCCGGTAGTCCAAGGGCGCACAGATACGCAGTATTTT

abundance: .
d_gene: .
v_gene: TRBV20-1
j_gene: TRBJ2-3
CDR3aa: CSTQNRDRSTDTQYF
CDR3nt: TGCAGTACTCAGAACCGGGACCGTAGCACAGATACGCAGTATTTT

abundance: .
d_gene: .
v_gene: TRBV30
j_gene: TRBJ2-2
CDR3aa: CAWSVRDTGELFF
CDR3nt: TGTGCCTGGAGTGTACGTGACACCGGGGAGCTGTTTTTT

abundance: .
d_gene: .
v_gene: TRBV13
j_gene: TRBJ1-6
CDR3aa: CASSLEAGSPLHF
CDR3nt: TGTGCCAGCAGCTTAGAGGCGGGCTCACCCCTCCACTTT

abundance: .
d_gene: TRBD2
v_gene: TRBV12-3/TRBV12-4
j_gene: TRBJ2-1
CDR3aa: CASSRSGGVPYNEQFF
CDR3nt: TGTGCCAGCAGTAGAAGCGGGGGGGTACCCTACAATGAGCAGTTCTTC

abundance: .
d_gene: .
v_gene: TRBV12-3/TRBV12-4
j_gene: TRBJ2-3
CDR3aa: CASSLIEGMADTQYF
CDR3nt: TGTGCCAGCAGTTTAATCGAGGGAATGGCAGATACGCAGTATTTT

abundance: .
d_gene: .
v_gene: TRBV3-1
j_gene: TRBJ2-7
CDR3aa: CASSQDSVLEQYF
CDR3nt: TGTGCCAGCAGCCAAGATTCCGTACTCGAGCAGTACTTC

abundance: .
d_gene: .
v_gene: TRBV24-1
j_gene: TRBJ1-5
CDR3aa: CATSEGDSNQPQHF
CDR3nt: TGTGCCACCAGTGAGGGGGATAGCAATCAGCCCCAGCATTTT

abundance: .
d_gene: .
v_gene: TRBV12-5
j_gene: TRBJ1-2
CDR3aa: CASGLNGGRGYTF
CDR3nt: TGTGCTAGTGGTTTGAACGGGGGTCGCGGCTACACCTTC

abundance: few
d_gene: .
v_gene: TRBV20-1
j_gene: TRBJ1-2
CDR3aa: CSARDRADYGYTF
CDR3nt: TGCAGTGCTAGAGATCGGGCAGACTATGGCTACACCTTC